These T cell receptor beta chains were read from a single sample in a study of human T cells and chemical hapten exposure. TCRdb re-called the RACE reads with MiXCR, one entry per CDR3 protein. This table holds over 35,000 distinct CDR3 sequences, about 13% found once. The material was whole blood, obtained in connection with sensitization to the hapten diphenylcyclopropenone (DPC). Receptors originate from a woman in her thirties or forties with alopecia areata. Some clones in this sample may be carry-over from other donors' samples. CDR3s include the opening cysteine and the closing phenylalanine or tryptophan.

CDR3,V,J
CASSPAGMENQPQHF,TRBV7-9,TRBJ1-5
CASSVGQTLSNQPQHF,TRBV2,TRBJ1-5
CASSTMGTGTSYGYTF,TRBV9,TRBJ1-2
CATRGGSVNEKLFF,TRBV2,TRBJ1-4
CASSLPNTGELFF,TRBV4-1,TRBJ2-2
CASSQGRQLSYEQYF,TRBV4-1,TRBJ2-7
CSARRGAGYEQYF,TRBV20-1,TRBJ2-7
CASSLGNAFVGNEQFF,TRBV7-2,TRBJ2-1
CASSVAGNTEAFF,TRBV9,TRBJ1-1
CASSWTSGESIQYF,TRBV6-6,TRBJ2-4
CSVEGRLSNTEAFF,TRBV29-1,TRBJ1-1
CASSALVGGGNQPQHF,TRBV27,TRBJ1-5
CASRAGTQVTDTQYF,TRBV2,TRBJ2-3
CAISPTSNEQFF,TRBV10-3,TRBJ2-1
CATSGPGQVNKNIQYF,TRBV15,TRBJ2-4
CASSEDGGTDTQYF,TRBV2,TRBJ2-3
CASSLVPREQYF,TRBV28,TRBJ2-7
CASSPPVGYNEQYF,TRBV18,TRBJ2-7
CASSMGQGSTEAFF,TRBV7-9,TRBJ1-1
CASRFVNTEAFF,TRBV12-3/TRBV12-4,TRBJ1-1
CASSLSSGSSYYNEQFF,TRBV5-1,TRBJ2-1
CASSLESAGAPTGELFF,TRBV7-6,TRBJ2-2
CASSEDRAQREAFF,TRBV2,TRBJ1-1
CASTHDRAYEQYF,TRBV16,TRBJ2-7
CAISNRTGYTF,TRBV10-3,TRBJ1-2
CASSLSVEGEQYF,TRBV5-1,TRBJ2-7
CSARGGSYNEQFF,TRBV20-1,TRBJ2-1
CASLRVLAGELFF,TRBV28,TRBJ2-2
CASSPGTQVPPDEQFF,TRBV7-9,TRBJ2-1
CASSLGFGADTQYF,TRBV5-5,TRBJ2-3